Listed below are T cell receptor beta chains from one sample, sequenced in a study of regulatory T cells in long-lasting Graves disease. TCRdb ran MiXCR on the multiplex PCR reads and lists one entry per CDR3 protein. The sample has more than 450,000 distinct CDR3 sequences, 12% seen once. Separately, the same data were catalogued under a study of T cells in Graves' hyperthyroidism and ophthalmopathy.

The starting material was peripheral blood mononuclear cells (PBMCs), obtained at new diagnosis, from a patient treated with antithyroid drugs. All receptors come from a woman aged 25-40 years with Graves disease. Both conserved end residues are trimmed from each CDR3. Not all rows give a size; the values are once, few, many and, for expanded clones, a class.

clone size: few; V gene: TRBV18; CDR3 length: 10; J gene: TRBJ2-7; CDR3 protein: ASSPPTGEQY
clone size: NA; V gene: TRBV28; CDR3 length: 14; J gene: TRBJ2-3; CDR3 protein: ASSFSSGRSFGTQY
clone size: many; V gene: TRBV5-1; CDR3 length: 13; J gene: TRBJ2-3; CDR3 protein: ASSLVGAVPDTQY
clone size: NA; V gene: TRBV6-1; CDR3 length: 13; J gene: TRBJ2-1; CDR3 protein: ASTPSGREVNEQF
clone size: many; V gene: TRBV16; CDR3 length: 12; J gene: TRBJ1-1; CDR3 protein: ASSPDSPNTEAF
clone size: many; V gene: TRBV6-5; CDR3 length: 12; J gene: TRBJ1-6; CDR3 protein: ASSYRTYNSPLH
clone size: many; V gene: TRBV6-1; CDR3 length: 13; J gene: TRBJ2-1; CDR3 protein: ASSPPGVADNEQF
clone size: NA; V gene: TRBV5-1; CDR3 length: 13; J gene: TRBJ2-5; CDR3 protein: ASSLNPAGGETQY
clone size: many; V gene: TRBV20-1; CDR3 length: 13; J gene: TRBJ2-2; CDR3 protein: SASGRVSVTGELF
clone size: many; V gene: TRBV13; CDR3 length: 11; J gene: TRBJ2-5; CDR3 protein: ASGSGGVETQY
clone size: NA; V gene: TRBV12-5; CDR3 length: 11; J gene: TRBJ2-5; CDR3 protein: ASGAESGETQY
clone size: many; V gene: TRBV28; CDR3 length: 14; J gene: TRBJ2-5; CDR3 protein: ASSLKVRRAQETQY
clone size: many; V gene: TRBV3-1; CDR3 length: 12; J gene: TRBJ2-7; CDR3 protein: ASSPRGESYEQY
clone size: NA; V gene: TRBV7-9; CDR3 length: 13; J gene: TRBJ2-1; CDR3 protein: ASSLTTSGKSEQF
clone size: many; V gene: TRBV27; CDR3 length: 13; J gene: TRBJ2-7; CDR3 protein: ASSLKRDGSYEQY
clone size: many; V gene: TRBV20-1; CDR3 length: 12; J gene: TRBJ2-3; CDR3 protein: SAPGTPSTDTQY
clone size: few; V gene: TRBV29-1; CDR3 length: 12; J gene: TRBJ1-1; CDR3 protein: SVTLGNKNTEAF
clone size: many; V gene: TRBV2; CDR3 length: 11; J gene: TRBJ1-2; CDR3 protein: ASSFTGVDGYT
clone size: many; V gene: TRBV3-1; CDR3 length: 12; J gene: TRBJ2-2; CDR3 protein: ASSQASGTGELF
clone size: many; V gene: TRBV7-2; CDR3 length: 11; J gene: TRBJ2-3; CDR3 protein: ASSQGIGDTQY
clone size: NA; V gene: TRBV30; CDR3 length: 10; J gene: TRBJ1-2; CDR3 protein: AWRRGSDGYT
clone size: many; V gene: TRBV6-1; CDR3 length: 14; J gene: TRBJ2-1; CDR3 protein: ASTRTSSDSYNEQF
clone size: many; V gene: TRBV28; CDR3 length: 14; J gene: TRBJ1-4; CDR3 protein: ASSLWGRATNEKLF
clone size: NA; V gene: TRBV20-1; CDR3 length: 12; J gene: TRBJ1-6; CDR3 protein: SARRTGVNSPLH
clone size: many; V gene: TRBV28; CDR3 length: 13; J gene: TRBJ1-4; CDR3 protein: ASSRGSMGNEKLF
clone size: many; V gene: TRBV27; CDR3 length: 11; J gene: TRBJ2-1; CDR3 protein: ASSLAGLHEQF
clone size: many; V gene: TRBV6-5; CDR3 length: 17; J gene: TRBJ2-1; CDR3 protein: ASSYPLAGGQWFHNEQF
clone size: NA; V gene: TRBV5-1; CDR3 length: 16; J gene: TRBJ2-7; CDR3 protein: ASSLDFGGRAEGYEQY
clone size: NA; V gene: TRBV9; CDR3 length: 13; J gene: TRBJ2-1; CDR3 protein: ASTKTSSEHNEQF
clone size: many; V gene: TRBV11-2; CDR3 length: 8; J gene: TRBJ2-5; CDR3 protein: ASSLNPQY
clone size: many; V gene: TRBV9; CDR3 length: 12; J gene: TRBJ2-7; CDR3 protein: ASSAGTVAYEQY
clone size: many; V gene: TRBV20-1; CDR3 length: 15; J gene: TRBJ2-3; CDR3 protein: SARVRAQGGPTDTQY
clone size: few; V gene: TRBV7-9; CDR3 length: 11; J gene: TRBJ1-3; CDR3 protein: ASSSGEGNTIY
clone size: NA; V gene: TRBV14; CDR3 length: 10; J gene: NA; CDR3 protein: ASPTKARGQY
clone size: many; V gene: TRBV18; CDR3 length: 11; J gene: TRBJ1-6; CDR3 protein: ASSPELKSPLH
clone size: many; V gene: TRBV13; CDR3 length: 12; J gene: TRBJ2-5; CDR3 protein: ASSERAGQETQY
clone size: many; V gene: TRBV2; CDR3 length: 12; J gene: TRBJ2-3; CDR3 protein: ASSEQQGTDTQY
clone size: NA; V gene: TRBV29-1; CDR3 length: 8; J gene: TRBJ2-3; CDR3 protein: SVDLDTQY
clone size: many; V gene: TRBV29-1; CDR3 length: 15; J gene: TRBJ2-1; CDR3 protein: SVEDLFGWEGDNEQF
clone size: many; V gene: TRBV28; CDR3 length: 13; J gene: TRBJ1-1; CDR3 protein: ASSLRVTVSTEAF
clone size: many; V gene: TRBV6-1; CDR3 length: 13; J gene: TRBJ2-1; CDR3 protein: ASSPQGAGMDEQF